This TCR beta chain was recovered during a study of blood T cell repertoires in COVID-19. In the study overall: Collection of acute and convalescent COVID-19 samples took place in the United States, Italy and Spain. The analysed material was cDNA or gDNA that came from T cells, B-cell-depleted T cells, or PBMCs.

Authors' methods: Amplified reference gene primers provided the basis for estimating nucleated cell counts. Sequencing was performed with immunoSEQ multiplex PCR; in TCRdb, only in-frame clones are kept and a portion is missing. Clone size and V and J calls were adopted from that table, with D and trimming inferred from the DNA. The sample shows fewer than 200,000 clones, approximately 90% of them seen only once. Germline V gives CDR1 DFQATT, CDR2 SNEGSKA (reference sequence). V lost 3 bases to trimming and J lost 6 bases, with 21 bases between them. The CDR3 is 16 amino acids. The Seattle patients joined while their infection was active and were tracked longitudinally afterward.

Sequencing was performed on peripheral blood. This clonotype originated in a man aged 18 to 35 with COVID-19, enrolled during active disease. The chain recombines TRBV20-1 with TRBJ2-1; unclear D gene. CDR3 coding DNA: TGCAGTGCTAGTTCCCCAGCAGGAAACGTTGGCAATGAGCAGTTCTTC. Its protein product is CSASSPAGNVGNEQFF.